Listed below are T cell receptor beta chains from one sample, sequenced in a study of lymphopenia after photon versus proton radiotherapy. Some clones are missing from TCRdb's copy, which holds only in-frame ones; the method was immunoSEQ multiplex PCR. The profile covers 20,000 to 25,000 clones, with 85% appearing a single time and around 20% taken by the ten largest. Specimen: peripheral blood, collected from a patient treated with photon-based radiotherapy. The source is a man aged 55 to 70 with pancreatic cancer. Each CDR3 is given with its conserved first and last residue. Each record gives: clone size, D gene, V gene, J gene, CDR3 DNA, CDR3 protein. A D gene is named only where the DNA matches it firmly. Expanded clones get a size class; other rows say once, few or many, or leave the size out.

>.|TRBD1|TRBV7-9|TRBJ2-1
TGTGCCAGCAGCTTTTGGACAGGGGGTGGCAATGAGCAGTTCTTC
CASSFWTGGGNEQFF
>.|.|TRBV6-5|TRBJ1-4
TGTGCCAGCAGTTACTCCAAATACCTTAATGAAAAACTGTTTTTT
CASSYSKYLNEKLFF
>.|.|TRBV7-6|TRBJ1-5
TGTGCCAGCAGCGCTACCCCTTATAGCAATCAGCCCCAGCATTTT
CASSATPYSNQPQHF
>.|.|TRBV9|TRBJ2-2
TGTGCCAGCAGCGTAGATGGAGCGAACACCGGGGAGCTGTTTTTT
CASSVDGANTGELFF
>.|.|TRBV15|TRBJ1-2
TGTGCCACCAGCGACCAGGAGCGCTATGGCTACACCTTC
CATSDQERYGYTF
>few|.|TRBV5-4|TRBJ1-1
TGTGCCAGCAGCTTGGGATATGTAGGGACAAAAGACACTGAAGCTTTCTTT
CASSLGYVGTKDTEAFF
>.|.|TRBV5-4|TRBJ1-1
TGTGCCAGCAGCTTAGGACCCGAGGCAATGAACACTGAAGCTTTCTTT
CASSLGPEAMNTEAFF
>.|.|TRBV5-4|TRBJ1-6
TGTGCCAGCAGCTTGCCTGGGCGTAGGGGAGATAATTCACCCCTCCACTTT
CASSLPGRRGDNSPLHF
>.|TRBD2|TRBV4-2|TRBJ2-3
TGTGCCAGCACCCATAAACCTCTAGCGGGGGGACTGGGGGATACGCAGTATTTT
CASTHKPLAGGLGDTQYF
>.|TRBD2|TRBV9|TRBJ2-3
TGTGCCAGCAGCGTAGATAGTAGCGGGAGAACAGATACGCAGTATTTT
CASSVDSSGRTDTQYF
>.|.|TRBV5-1|TRBJ2-3
TGCGCCAGCAGCTATGAGAAGGATACGCAGTATTTT
CASSYEKDTQYF
>.|.|TRBV29-1|TRBJ2-7
TGCAGCGCTGTGACAGCGAACTCCTACGAGCAGTACTTC
CSAVTANSYEQYF
>.|TRBD1|TRBV4-1|TRBJ2-7
TGCGCCAGCAGCCAAGGAAGGGAGACAGGGGCGTACGAGCAGTACTTC
CASSQGRETGAYEQYF
>.|.|TRBV27|TRBJ1-6
TGTGCCAGCAGTTTATTAAATTCACCCCTCCACTTT
CASSLLNSPLHF
>.|.|TRBV29-1|TRBJ1-2
TGCAGCGTCAGGGAGGTTGGCTACACCTTC
CSVREVGYTF
>.|.|TRBV11-2|TRBJ1-1
TGTGCCAGCTGCGTCCTCCCGAACACTGAAGCTTTCTTT
CASCVLPNTEAFF
>.|.|TRBV15|TRBJ1-1
TGTGCCACCAGCAGACGTCGACAGGTTGACACTGAAGCTTTCTTT
CATSRRRQVDTEAFF
>.|TRBD1|TRBV30|TRBJ1-5
TGTGCCTGGAGTATCGGGACAGGGGGATACTTTAGCAATCAGCCCCAGCATTTT
CAWSIGTGGYFSNQPQHF
>.|TRBD1|TRBV15|TRBJ1-4
TGTGCCACCAGCAGAGACCTGATCGGACAGGTTAATGAAAAACTGTTTTTT
CATSRDLIGQVNEKLFF
>.|.|TRBV11-3|TRBJ2-7
TGTGCCAGCAGCTTAGGTCCGAGTTACGAGCAGTACTTC
CASSLGPSYEQYF
>.|.|TRBV13|TRBJ1-6
TGTGCCAGCAGCTCAAGTCCCAGGGGCTCCTATAATTCACCCCTCCACTTT
CASSSSPRGSYNSPLHF
>.|TRBD2|TRBV7-9|TRBJ2-5
TGTGCCAGCAGCTACCCCGGGACTAGCGTCGAGACCCAGTACTTC
CASSYPGTSVETQYF
>.|TRBD1|TRBV19|TRBJ1-1
TGTGCCAGTACCGGGACAGGGGACTTCAACACTGAAGCTTTCTTT
CASTGTGDFNTEAFF
>.|.|TRBV5-1|TRBJ2-7
TGCGCCAGCAGCCCGGAGGGGGGGACCTACGAGCAGTACTTC
CASSPEGGTYEQYF
>.|TRBD1|TRBV7-4|TRBJ2-7
TGTGCCAGCAGCCAATATTCCTACAGGGGAGAGGGCTCCTACGAGCAGTACTTC
CASSQYSYRGEGSYEQYF
>.|.|TRBV7-7|TRBJ1-1
TGTGCTAGCAGCCAAAATACGAACACTGAAGCTTTCTTT
CASSQNTNTEAFF
>.|.|TRBV11-1|TRBJ1-3
TGTGCCAGCAGCATCGCCGGGGGCGATGGAAACACCATATATTTT
CASSIAGGDGNTIYF
>.|.|TRBV5-3|TRBJ1-2
TGTGCCAGAAGCCGCGGGCCCAGGGACTATGGCTACACCTTC
CARSRGPRDYGYTF
>few|TRBD1|TRBV5-8|TRBJ2-3
TGTGCCAGCAGCTTATATACCGGGACAGCCACGCAGTATTTT
CASSLYTGTATQYF
>.|.|TRBV4-1|TRBJ2-7
TGCGCCAGCAGCCAAACAGTTGTTGACGAGCAGTACTTC
CASSQTVVDEQYF
>.|.|TRBV5-1|TRBJ2-4
TGCGCCAGCAGCTTGGCAGGAACATTCGAGATTCAGTACTTC
CASSLAGTFEIQYF
>.|.|TRBV14|TRBJ2-7
TGTGCCAGCAGCCAAGATCGGAACTCCGCCTTCTCCTACGAGCAGTACTTC
CASSQDRNSAFSYEQYF
>.|TRBD1|TRBV6-4|TRBJ2-2
TGTGCCAGCAGTCCGGGACAGGGAGACACCGGGGAGCTGTTTTTT
CASSPGQGDTGELFF
>.|TRBD1|TRBV5-1|TRBJ1-5
TGCGCCAGCAGCTTGGACGGGACAGGGTATGGTCAGCCCCAGCATTTT
CASSLDGTGYGQPQHF
>.|.|TRBV27|TRBJ2-5
TGTGCCAGCAGTTCTACGATGGGACTGCTGCGAGAGACCCAGTACTTC
CASSSTMGLLRETQYF
>.|TRBD1|TRBV30|TRBJ2-2
TGTGCCTGGAGGAAGACAGGGGAAACCGGGGAGCTGTTTTTT
CAWRKTGETGELFF
>.|.|TRBV19|TRBJ1-4
TGTGCCAGTAGTATAGGGGAAAAACTGTTTTTT
CASSIGEKLFF
>.|TRBD1|TRBV29-1|TRBJ2-1
TGCAGCGGGAACAGGGGTGTCTACAATGAGCAGTTCTTC
CSGNRGVYNEQFF
>.|.|TRBV7-6|TRBJ1-5
TGTGCCAGCAGCCAAACGGCGAACCCTAGCAATCAGCCCCAGCATTTT
CASSQTANPSNQPQHF
>.|TRBD2|TRBV5-4|TRBJ2-5
TGTGCCAGCAGCTTGGGTGGTAGCGGGGGACAAGAGACCCAGTACTTC
CASSLGGSGGQETQYF
>once|.|TRBV7-8|TRBJ1-3
TGTGCCAGCAGCAGCCCGCGAAACACCATATATTTT
CASSSPRNTIYF
>.|TRBD1|TRBV5-6|TRBJ2-3
TGTGCCAGCAGCTCTTTACAGGGGGCTGGGACAGATACGCAGTATTTT
CASSSLQGAGTDTQYF